The table lists the clone carrying this TCR beta chain with many counts. This CDR3 has 15 residues. With V trimmed by 6 bases and J by 6 bases, 10 bases remained unmatched. Preparing the TCRbeta library involved the use of unique molecular identifiers. One entry per CDR3 protein results from TCRdb running MiXCR on the PCR reads. The sample includes 200,000 to 300,000 distinct CDR3 sequences, roughly 24% seen only once; the top ten take less than 3.5%. This sample was taken from a study of T-cell reconstitution after alpha-beta-depleted transplantation in children. The input for sequencing was PBMCs, taken before TCRalphabeta/CD19-depleted stem cell transplant. The sequence came from a girl aged 2 to 10 with Fanconi anemia, due to receive a stem cell transplant. The V and J genes are TRBV12-3 or TRBV12-4 and TRBJ2-1, with 8 positions matching TRBD2. CDR3 residues: CASSSGGGRSNEQFF. The CDR3 DNA sequence: TGTGCCAGCAGCTCGGGAGGCGGGAGGTCCAATGAGCAGTTCTTC.